A selection of T cell receptor beta chains follows, all from one sample in a study of shared clonotypes between healthy human individuals. The assay was immunoSEQ multiplex PCR, and TCRdb's table has in-frame clones only and misses some. The repertoire holds millions of clones, with about 95% as singletons. The sample consisted of naive CD8+ T cells sorted from blood. These receptors were collected from a man between 18 and 29 years old in good health. Both conserved end residues are part of each CDR3. D genes are given only for firm matches. Expanded clones get a size class; other rows say once, few or many, or leave the size out.

TRBJ2-7	TRBD2	-	TRBV11-2	CATSPGEGRSYEQYF	TGTGCCACCTCACCCGGGGAGGGCCGGTCCTACGAGCAGTACTTC
TRBJ2-5	-	once	TRBV5-6	CASSFQNQETQYF	TGTGCCAGCAGCTTCCAGAATCAAGAGACCCAGTACTTC
TRBJ2-1	TRBD2	once	TRBV11-3	CASSLGWTSGDNEQFF	TGTGCCAGCAGCTTAGGGTGGACTAGCGGAGACAATGAGCAGTTCTTC
TRBJ1-1	-	-	TRBV30	CAWSSVPLLDGAFF	TGTGCCTGGAGCTCCGTCCCATTGCTAGATGGAGCTTTCTTT
TRBJ1-1	-	-	TRBV2	CASSQQWGLETEAFF	TGTGCCAGCAGTCAACAGTGGGGCTTGGAGACTGAAGCTTTCTTT
TRBJ1-5	TRBD1	-	TRBV27	CASSQGAQGNQPQHF	TGTGCCAGCAGTCAGGGGGCGCAAGGCAATCAGCCCCAGCATTTT
TRBJ2-1	-	-	TRBV7-2	CASSLASLPDNEQFF	TGTGCCAGCAGCTTAGCCAGCCTACCAGACAATGAGCAGTTCTTC
TRBJ1-5	-	-	TRBV6-1	CASNEGAYSNQPQHF	TGTGCCAGCAACGAAGGCGCTTATAGCAATCAGCCCCAGCATTTT
TRBJ2-3	-	-	TRBV11-2	CASIRGGWKDTQYF	TGTGCCAGCATCAGGGGCGGGTGGAAAGATACGCAGTATTTT
TRBJ2-7	-	-	TRBV5-1	CASSAGGARYEQYF	TGCGCCAGCAGTGCAGGGGGGGCGCGATACGAGCAGTACTTC
TRBJ2-3	-	-	TRBV7-3	CASSPTELRDTQYF	TGTGCCAGCAGCCCGACAGAGCTCCGCGATACGCAGTATTTT
TRBJ2-3	TRBD2	-	TRBV28	CASSYGIERGGTDTQYF	TGTGCCAGCAGTTATGGGATCGAGCGGGGGGGCACAGATACGCAGTATTTT
TRBJ1-1	-	-	TRBV27	CASSLSVGSTTEAFF	TGTGCCAGCAGTTTATCTGTAGGGTCGACCACTGAAGCTTTCTTT
TRBJ1-1	TRBD1	-	TRBV27	CASSLMMAGGMNTEAFF	TGTGCCAGCAGTTTAATGATGGCAGGGGGGATGAACACTGAAGCTTTCTTT
TRBJ1-1	-	many	TRBV10-1	CASQGRMNTEAFF	TGCGCCAGCCAAGGACGGATGAACACTGAAGCTTTCTTT
TRBJ2-7	-	-	TRBV11-1	CASSSRGDYEQYF	TGTGCCAGCAGCTCTAGGGGGGACTACGAGCAGTACTTC
TRBJ2-7	TRBD1	-	TRBV19	CASRGQGVDEQYF	TGTGCCAGTAGAGGACAGGGAGTGGACGAGCAGTACTTC
TRBJ2-2	TRBD2	-	TRBV7-6	CASSLEAGGPNTGELFF	TGTGCCAGCAGCTTAGAGGCGGGAGGTCCGAACACCGGGGAGCTGTTTTTT
TRBJ2-1	TRBD2	once	TRBV27	CASGPVRVAGINEQFF	TGTGCCAGCGGCCCCGTGAGGGTAGCGGGGATTAATGAGCAGTTCTTC
TRBJ2-7	TRBD1	-	TRBV27	CASSDPGQGAYEQYF	TGTGCCAGCAGTGATCCTGGACAGGGGGCCTACGAGCAGTACTTC
TRBJ1-4	-	-	TRBV7-9	CASSLVQTGPTNEKLFF	TGTGCCAGCAGCTTAGTTCAAACAGGGCCGACAAATGAAAAACTGTTTTTT
TRBJ1-1	TRBD1	-	TRBV7-6	CASSRGTGVDEAFF	TGTGCCAGCAGCAGAGGGACAGGGGTAGATGAAGCTTTCTTT
TRBJ1-2	-	-	TRBV28	CATSLDSAYGYTF	TGTGCCACCTCGTTGGATTCGGCCTATGGCTACACCTTC
TRBJ1-5	-	-	TRBV28	CASSKDGNQPQHF	TGTGCCAGCAGTAAGGACGGGAATCAGCCCCAGCATTTT
TRBJ2-5	TRBD2	-	TRBV13	CASSLVAGGQETQYF	TGTGCCAGCAGCTTAGTAGCGGGAGGGCAAGAGACCCAGTACTTC
TRBJ2-7	TRBD1	-	TRBV10-2	CASGTGTGEQYF	TGCGCCAGCGGGACAGGGACGGGCGAGCAGTACTTC
TRBJ1-6	-	-	TRBV13	CASSSNRWPNSPLHF	TGTGCCAGCAGCTCCAATCGATGGCCCAATTCACCCCTCCACTTT
TRBJ1-2	-	-	TRBV10-3	CAISDQTVNYGYTF	TGTGCCATCAGTGACCAGACAGTTAACTATGGCTACACCTTC
TRBJ2-3	TRBD2	-	TRBV9	CASSVVGGLDTDTQYF	TGTGCCAGCAGCGTAGTGGGGGGACTAGACACAGATACGCAGTATTTT
TRBJ2-2	TRBD2	-	TRBV9	CASSVARGGPGELFF	TGTGCCAGCAGCGTAGCCCGGGGGGGCCCCGGGGAGCTGTTTTTT
TRBJ2-7	TRBD2	-	TRBV28	CASSLGLAGTYEQYF	TGTGCCAGCAGTTTAGGGCTAGCGGGGACCTACGAGCAGTACTTC
TRBJ2-7	-	-	TRBV18	CASSPTTAYEQYF	TGTGCCAGCTCACCTACGACAGCCTACGAGCAGTACTTC
TRBJ2-1	TRBD1	-	TRBV5-6	CASSLGQGGYNEQFF	TGTGCCAGCAGCCTGGGACAGGGGGGTTACAATGAGCAGTTCTTC
TRBJ1-5	-	-	TRBV27	CASRPRGGNQPQHF	TGTGCCAGCAGGCCTAGGGGAGGCAATCAGCCCCAGCATTTT
TRBJ1-2	-	-	TRBV20-1	CSARTVYGYTF	TGCAGTGCGAGGACAGTCTATGGCTACACCTTC
TRBJ2-5	TRBD1	-	TRBV2	CASSPGTGATFQETQYF	TGTGCCAGCAGTCCCGGGACAGGGGCGACATTCCAAGAGACCCAGTACTTC
TRBJ1-5	-	-	TRBV9	CASSGADFRQPQHF	TGTGCCAGCAGCGGGGCCGATTTCCGTCAGCCCCAGCATTTT